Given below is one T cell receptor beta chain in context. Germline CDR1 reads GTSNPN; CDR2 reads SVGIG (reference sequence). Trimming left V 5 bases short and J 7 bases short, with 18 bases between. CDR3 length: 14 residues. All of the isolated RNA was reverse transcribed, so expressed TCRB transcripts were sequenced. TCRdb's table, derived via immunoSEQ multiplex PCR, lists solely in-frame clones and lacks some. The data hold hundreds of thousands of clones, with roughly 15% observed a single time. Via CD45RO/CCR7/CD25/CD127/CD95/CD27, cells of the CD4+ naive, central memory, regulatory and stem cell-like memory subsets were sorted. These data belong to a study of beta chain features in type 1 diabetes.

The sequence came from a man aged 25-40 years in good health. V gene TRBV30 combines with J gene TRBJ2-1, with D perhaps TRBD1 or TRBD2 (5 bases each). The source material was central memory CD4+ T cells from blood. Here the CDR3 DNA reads TGTGCCTGGGGGCAGGGACCGCTGACGAATGAGCAGTTCTTC. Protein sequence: CAWGQGPLTNEQFF.